This TCR beta chain was captured by sequencing in a study of blood T cell repertoires in COVID-19. At the level of the study: PBMCs, B-cell-depleted T cells, or T cells provided the cDNA or gDNA that made up the material.

Clones were sequenced by immunoSEQ multiplex PCR, and TCRdb holds only the in-frame ones, with some missing. The sample consists of around 130,000 clones, 84% of them appearing once. Cohorts were based on clinical histories the participants reported. V lost 0 bases, J lost 14 bases, and 12 bases lay in between. The CDR3 covers 12 residues. Germline V gives CDR1 SGHTA, CDR2 FQGNSA. This sequence originates from a woman between 50 and 59 years old with acute COVID-19. Sequenced input: PBMCs or T cells enriched from blood (not recorded which). J is TRBJ2-3 and V is TRBV7-2; no definite D call. CDR3 coding DNA: TGTGCCAGCAGCTTAGCGACTCCTATTATGTATTTT. Protein: CASSLATPIMYF.